A selection of T cell receptor beta chains follows, all from one sample in a study of T cell repertoires in cytomegalovirus infection. TCRdb redid the calling of the reads with MiXCR, one entry per CDR3 protein. The sample yields roughly 180,000 distinct CDR3 sequences, 20% to 25% seen once. The antigens of these receptors remain unknown. Source: CD8+ T cells from cultured PBMCs, taken from culture after CMV antigen stimulation. All receptors derive from a human donor in good health (CMV status not recorded). Some clones in this sample may be carry-over from other donors' samples. CDR3s include the opening cysteine and the closing phenylalanine or tryptophan. D genes are given only for firm matches. Rows give clone size only sometimes, using once, few, many, or a class for an expanded clone.

-,TRBV9,TRBJ2-3,TRBD2,CASSTGLAGDTDTQYF,TGTGCCAGCAGCACGGGACTAGCGGGGGATACAGATACGCAGTATTTT
few,TRBV7-8,TRBJ2-7,-,CASSLSTAYEQYF,TGTGCCAGCAGCTTGTCGACAGCGTACGAGCAGTACTTC
few,TRBV7-9,TRBJ2-1,-,CASSSRVFDEQFF,TGTGCCAGCAGCTCCCGGGTCTTCGATGAGCAGTTCTTC
-,TRBV28,TRBJ1-1,TRBD1,CASSLHVPGTGMNTEAFF,TGTGCCAGCAGTTTACACGTTCCCGGGACAGGGATGAACACTGAAGCTTTCTTT
-,TRBV6-4,TRBJ2-7,TRBD1,CASSGDRTWDEQYF,TGTGCCAGCAGTGGGGACAGAACTTGGGACGAGCAGTACTTC
-,TRBV6-6,TRBJ2-7,TRBD1,CASSFRTGDFPYEQYF,TGTGCCAGCAGTTTCAGGACAGGGGACTTTCCTTACGAGCAGTACTTC
-,TRBV6-2/TRBV6-3,TRBJ2-3,-,CASSLGFDSTDTQYF,TGTGCCAGCAGTTTGGGTTTCGACAGCACAGATACGCAGTATTTT
-,TRBV25-1,TRBJ1-6,TRBD1,CASSEPGGSPLHF,TGTGCCAGCAGTGAGCCAGGGGGTTCACCCCTCCACTTT
-,TRBV10-3,TRBJ2-5,-,CAISETRQTGTQETQYF,TGTGCCATCAGTGAGACCAGACAGACAGGAACCCAAGAGACCCAGTACTTC
many,TRBV20-1,TRBJ1-1,-,CSPDTGMNTEAFF,TGCAGCCCAGATACAGGAATGAACACTGAAGCTTTCTTT
once,TRBV27,TRBJ2-3,TRBD2,CASSGAGGRHMQYF,TGTGCCAGCAGTGGGGCGGGGGGCCGACATATGCAGTATTTT
few,TRBV7-2,TRBJ2-7,TRBD1,CASSLRQGIPYEQYF,TGTGCCAGCAGCTTGAGACAGGGAATTCCCTACGAGCAGTACTTC
few,TRBV7-2,TRBJ2-7,-,CASSFDRLRYEQYF,TGTGCCAGCAGCTTTGATCGCCTGAGGTACGAGCAGTACTTC
-,TRBV4-1,TRBJ2-3,TRBD1,CASSQDQGTGITDTQYF,TGCGCCAGCAGCCAAGATCAAGGGACAGGGATTACGGATACGCAGTATTTT
few,TRBV12-3/TRBV12-4,TRBJ1-3,-,CASSYGNSGNTIYF,TGTGCCAGCAGTTACGGGAACTCTGGAAACACCATATATTTT
few,TRBV7-8,TRBJ1-6,-,CASSTLNPRAANSPLHF,TGTGCCAGCAGCACCTTAAACCCAAGGGCGGCCAATTCACCCCTCCACTTT
few,TRBV29-1,TRBJ1-6,TRBD1,CSVPGTGNSPLHF,TGCAGCGTCCCCGGGACAGGGAATTCACCCCTCCACTTT
-,TRBV3-1,TRBJ1-1,TRBD1,CASSQEVSGQGAANTEAFF,TGTGCCAGCAGCCAAGAAGTGTCGGGTCAGGGGGCTGCGAACACTGAAGCTTTCTTT
-,TRBV27,TRBJ1-3,TRBD1,CASSPSGTGKNTIYF,TGTGCCAGCAGTCCTTCCGGGACAGGGAAAAACACCATATATTTT
-,TRBV7-2,TRBJ2-2,TRBD1,CAAAADPPERGGPTGELFF,TGTGCCGCAGCAGCCGACCCCCCAGAGCGAGGGGGCCCCACCGGGGAGCTGTTTTTT
once,TRBV2,TRBJ1-5,-,CASRPPGRESNQPQHF,TGTGCCAGCAGGCCACCGGGACGAGAGAGCAATCAGCCCCAGCATTTT
-,TRBV7-2,TRBJ2-7,-,CASSLRAAVYEQYF,TGTGCCAGCAGCCTCCGGGCGGCAGTCTACGAGCAGTACTTC
few,TRBV7-9,TRBJ2-7,-,CASSTPPDGGRSGEQYF,TGTGCCAGCAGCACACCCCCTGACGGGGGCAGATCGGGCGAGCAGTACTTC
-,TRBV2,TRBJ1-1,-,CATVDREAFF,TGTGCCACCGTCGACAGGGAAGCTTTCTTT
-,TRBV27,TRBJ2-7,-,CASSLYRYYEQYF,TGTGCCAGCAGTTTATACAGGTACTACGAGCAGTACTTC
-,TRBV6-2/TRBV6-3,TRBJ2-7,TRBD2,CASSSGGKVEQYF,TGTGCCAGCTCGAGCGGGGGGAAAGTCGAGCAGTACTTC
-,TRBV7-6,TRBJ2-3,-,CASSLRDDTQYF,TGTGCCAGCAGCCTCCGGGATGATACGCAGTATTTT
few,TRBV6-5,TRBJ2-1,TRBD2,CASSYPLHSGGISYNEQFF,TGTGCCAGCAGTTACCCCCTTCATAGCGGGGGAATCTCCTACAATGAGCAGTTCTTC
-,TRBV11-2,TRBJ2-3,-,CASPLGGNTSSRLFSTDTQYF,TGTGCCAGCCCGCTTGGGGGGAACACCAGCTCCAGGCTCTTCAGCACAGATACGCAGTATTTT